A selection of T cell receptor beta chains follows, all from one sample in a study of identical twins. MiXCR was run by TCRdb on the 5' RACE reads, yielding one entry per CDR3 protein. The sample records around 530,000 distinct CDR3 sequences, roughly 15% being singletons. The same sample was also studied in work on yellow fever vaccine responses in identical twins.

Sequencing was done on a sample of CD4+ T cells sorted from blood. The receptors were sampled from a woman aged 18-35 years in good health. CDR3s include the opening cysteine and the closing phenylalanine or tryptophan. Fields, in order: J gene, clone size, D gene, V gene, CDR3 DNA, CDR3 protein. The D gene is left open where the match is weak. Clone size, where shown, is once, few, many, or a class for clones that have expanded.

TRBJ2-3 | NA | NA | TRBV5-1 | TGCGCCAGCAGCCTTGCCAAGGGTTGGACAGATACGCAGTATTTT | CASSLAKGWTDTQYF
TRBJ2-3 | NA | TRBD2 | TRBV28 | TGTGCCAGCAGTTTAAGTGCGGCGGGAGTAGCAGATACGCAGTATTTT | CASSLSAAGVADTQYF
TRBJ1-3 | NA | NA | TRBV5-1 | TGCGCCAGCAGCGCCGACAGCAGATTGGGGAACACCATATATTTT | CASSADSRLGNTIYF
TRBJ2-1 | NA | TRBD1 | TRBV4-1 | TGCGCCAGCAGCCAAGGCCGACAGGGGGTGGGGTACAATGAGCAGTTCTTC | CASSQGRQGVGYNEQFF
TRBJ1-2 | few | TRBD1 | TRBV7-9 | TGTGCCAGCACCTCACTCCCGGACAGGGGGCGCGACTATGGCTACACCTTC | CASTSLPDRGRDYGYTF
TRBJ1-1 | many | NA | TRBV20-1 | TGCAGTGCTAACCCGAGGCTTGAAGCTTTCTTT | CSANPRLEAFF
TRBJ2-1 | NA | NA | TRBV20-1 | TGCAGTGCTAGGTTGGCGGGGACCAATGAGCAGTTCTTC | CSARLAGTNEQFF
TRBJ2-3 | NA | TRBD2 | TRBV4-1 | TGCGCCAGCAGCCAGGGACTAGCGGGGCGAGTCACAGATACGCAGTATTTT | CASSQGLAGRVTDTQYF
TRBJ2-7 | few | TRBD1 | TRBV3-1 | TGTGCCAGCAGCCGAAAGGGACAGGGATCCTACGAGCAGTACTTC | CASSRKGQGSYEQYF
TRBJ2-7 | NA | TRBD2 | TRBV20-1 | TGCAGTGCTAGTGGGGGACTAGCGGACTACGAGCAGTACTTC | CSASGGLADYEQYF
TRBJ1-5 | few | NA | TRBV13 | TGTGCCAGCAGGATACAGGGACAAGGTCAGCCCCAGCATTTT | CASRIQGQGQPQHF
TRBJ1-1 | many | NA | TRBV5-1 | TGCGCCAGCAGGGCCGGGACACTGAACACTGAAGCTTTCTTT | CASRAGTLNTEAFF
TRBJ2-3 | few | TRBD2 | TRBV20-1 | TGCAGTGCTAGATATCTAGCGGGGGACACAGATACGCAGTATTTT | CSARYLAGDTDTQYF
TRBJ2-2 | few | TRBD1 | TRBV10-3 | TGTGCCATCAGTGCGGACAGGACCGGGGAGCTGTTTTTT | CAISADRTGELFF
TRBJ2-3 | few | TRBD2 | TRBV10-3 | TGTGCCATCAGTGAGGGGGCCCTAGCGGGAGCAGGGGCAGATACGCAGTATTTT | CAISEGALAGAGADTQYF
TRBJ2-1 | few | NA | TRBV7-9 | TGTGCCAGCAGCCCAAGGGGAGAGGGCTACAATGAGCAGTTCTTC | CASSPRGEGYNEQFF
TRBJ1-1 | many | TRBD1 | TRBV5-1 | TGCGCCAGCAGCCGCACGGGACAGGGATATACTGAAGCTTTCTTT | CASSRTGQGYTEAFF
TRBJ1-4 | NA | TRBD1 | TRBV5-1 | TGCGCCAGCAGCAAGGGACAGCTTAATGAAAAACTGTTTTTT | CASSKGQLNEKLFF
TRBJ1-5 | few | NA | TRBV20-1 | TGCAGTGCTAAATTCGGGACTGCAAATCAGCCCCAGCATTTT | CSAKFGTANQPQHF
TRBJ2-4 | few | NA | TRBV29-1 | TGCAGCGTCGGACAGCAGGACATTCAGTACTTC | CSVGQQDIQYF
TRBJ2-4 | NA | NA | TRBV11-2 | TGTGCCAGCAGCCCCGGGGCCCGGTCAGACAAAAACATTCAGTACTTC | CASSPGARSDKNIQYF
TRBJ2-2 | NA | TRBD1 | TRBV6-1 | TGTGCCAGCAGACCCCCGGGACAGGCGAACACCGGGGAGCTGTTTTTT | CASRPPGQANTGELFF
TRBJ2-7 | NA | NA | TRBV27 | TGTGCCAGCAGTTTAAAAATACCCGGTGGTGGGTACGAGCAGTACTTC | CASSLKIPGGGYEQYF
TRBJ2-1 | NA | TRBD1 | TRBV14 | TGTGCCAGCAGCCCGGCCGGGACAGGGAACTACAATGAGCAGTTCTTC | CASSPAGTGNYNEQFF
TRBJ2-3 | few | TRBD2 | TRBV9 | TGTGCCAGCAGCGTCCCGGGAGGTAGTACAGATACGCAGTATTTT | CASSVPGGSTDTQYF
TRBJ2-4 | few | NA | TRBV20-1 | TGCAGTGCTAGATGGGACACCGTAGCCAAAAACATTCAGTACTTC | CSARWDTVAKNIQYF
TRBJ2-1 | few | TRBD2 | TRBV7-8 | TGTGCCAGCAGCTCCGAGCGGGGGGGTACCTACAATGAGCAGTTCTTC | CASSSERGGTYNEQFF
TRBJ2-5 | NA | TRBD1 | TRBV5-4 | TGTGCCAGCAGCGGGACAGGGGGCCCAGATCAAGAGACCCAGTACTTC | CASSGTGGPDQETQYF
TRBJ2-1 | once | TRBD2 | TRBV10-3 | TGTGCCATCAGTTTTCGCGGGGGGGACAATGAGCAGTTCTTC | CAISFRGGDNEQFF
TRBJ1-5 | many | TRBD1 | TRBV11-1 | TGTGCCAGCAGCTTAGCTACCACACAGGGGGTCCTCAATCAGCCCCAGCATTTT | CASSLATTQGVLNQPQHF
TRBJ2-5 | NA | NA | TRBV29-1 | TGCAGCGTCGGTGGGGGGAGATTGCTAGAGACCCAGTACTTC | CSVGGGRLLETQYF